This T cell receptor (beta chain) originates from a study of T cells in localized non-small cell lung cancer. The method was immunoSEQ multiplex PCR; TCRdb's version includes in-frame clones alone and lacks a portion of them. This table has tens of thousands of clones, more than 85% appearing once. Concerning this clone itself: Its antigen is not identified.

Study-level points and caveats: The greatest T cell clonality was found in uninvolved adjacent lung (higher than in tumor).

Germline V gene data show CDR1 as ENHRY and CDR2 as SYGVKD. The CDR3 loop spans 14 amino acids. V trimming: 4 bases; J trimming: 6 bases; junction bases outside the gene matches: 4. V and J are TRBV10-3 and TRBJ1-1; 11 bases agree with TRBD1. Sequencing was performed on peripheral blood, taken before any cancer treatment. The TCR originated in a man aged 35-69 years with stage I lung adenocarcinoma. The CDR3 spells CAISVGDRGAEAFF. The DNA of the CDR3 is TGTGCCATCAGTGTCGGGGACAGGGGGGCTGAAGCTTTCTTT.